This record covers a single T cell receptor beta chain. Its antigen remains unknown. TCRB transcripts that were expressed got sequenced, as all of the isolated RNA had been reverse transcribed. The repertoire was sequenced with immunoSEQ multiplex PCR; TCRdb's copy has only in-frame clones and lacks some. The data show around 44,000 clones, roughly 70% seen once. These data come from a study of beta chain features in type 1 diabetes. At the level of the study: Healthy donors resembled patients in age, gender and cell yields.

General study findings and limits: Naive, central memory and Treg TCRB repertoires seemed to resemble each other more closely in patients than they did in healthy donors. All four CD4+ subsets of Type 1 diabetes patients contained TCRB CDR3s that were moderately but significantly shorter.

By way of CD45RO/CCR7/CD25/CD127/CD95/CD27, the CD4+ regulatory, stem cell-like memory, central memory and naive cells were sorted. Sorting gave populations that all exceeded 95% purity. The length of the CDR3 is 11 residues. Between the trimmed V and J ends, which lost 5 bases and 4 bases, there was a span of 9 bases. The germline CDR1 and CDR2 sequences are DFQATT and SNEGSKA (reference sequence). The clonotype was recovered from a woman in her late teens or twenties with type 1 diabetes. The sample consisted of Tregs from blood. The J gene is TRBJ2-7, the V gene TRBV20-1; D is possibly TRBD1 (6 bases). In DNA form, the CDR3 reads TGCAGTGCTTCACAGGGATACGAGCAGTACTTC. Protein sequence: CSASQGYEQYF.